This T cell receptor beta chain was found in a study of beta chain features in type 1 diabetes. Trimming took 4 bases from V and 4 from J, leaving 8 bases between them. The germline gives CDR1 GTSNPN, CDR2 SVGIG (reference sequence). CDR3 size: 11 residues. Study-wide findings and caveats: In every one of the four CD4+ subsets, TCRB CDR3s were moderately but significantly shorter in Type 1 diabetes patients.

This clone has more than one count but fewer than ten. Its antigen is unknown. All of the isolated RNA was reverse transcribed, so expressed TCRB transcripts were sequenced. Regulatory, naive and central memory T cell samples averaged approximately 3.4 million reads. Produced via immunoSEQ multiplex PCR; TCRdb's table is partial and in-frame only. The top ten hold approximately 4% of the sample, which has under 300,000 clones, 25% to 35% seen once. The sequence was obtained from a man aged 25 to 45 in good health. The sample was central memory CD4+ T cells from blood. The V call is TRBV30, the J call TRBJ2-7; D is perhaps TRBD1 or TRBD2 (5 bases each). The CDR3 region has the DNA TGTGCCTGGACCGAGGGGTACGAGCAGTACTTC. Amino acids: CAWTEGYEQYF.